What follows is one T cell receptor beta chain and its context. The antigen this receptor binds is unknown. Base-call qualities are not available, and no considerably larger clone is one nucleotide away. The donors were healthy, HIV-negative adults who had no recently reported acute infections or vaccinations. Every donor was a Caucasian adult residing in Nashville, Tennessee, USA. Magnetic negative selection was used to enrich CD4+ T cells, after which naive cells were positively selected on CD45RA and the negative fraction became the memory subset. Blood was obtained by leukapheresis, after which PBMCs were separated by Ficoll-Histopaque density gradient centrifugation and cryopreserved in liquid nitrogen vapor phase. Analytical flow cytometry was used to check the purity and quantity of every magnetically sorted T cell population. Genomic DNA was isolated from every sorted fraction and measured by UV absorbance on a Nanodrop 2000c.

Using the deep immunoSEQ assay, multiplex PCR amplified TCR CDR3 regions from genomic DNA. Extracted genomic DNA from each cell subset was distributed evenly across all wells of several immunoSEQ 96-well plates, and each plate was treated as a replicate. For sorted subsets, roughly 200 ng of genomic DNA, equivalent to some 33,000 T cell genomes, went into each replicate PCR. Purified libraries were measured with a Qubit 3.0 fluorometer, size-checked on a Bioanalyzer 2100, and measured again with the KAPA Library Quantification kit. A separate single-read 150-cycle Illumina NextSeq 550 flow cell was used to sequence each immunoSEQ 96-well plate. On the study's bioinformatics: Because the immunoSEQ output held only junctional sequences and lacked quality scores, the filtering could not match the filtering applied to full-length reads. To assign V/J genes and CDR3, sequences were annotated against IMGT germline references using PyIR, a Python wrapper for IgBLAST v1.9. Reads were filtered out if the reads had weak V/J assignments (E-value above 1e-6), no CDR3, stop codons, out-of-frame junctions, or ambiguous translated residues. V3J clonotypes were defined by identical inferred V gene, J gene, and CDR3 amino acid sequence. Percentage overlap between repertoires was calculated by dividing the number of shared unique clonotypes by the size of the smaller repertoire. Three approaches were used to assess repertoire richness: RTK rarefaction, the Chao1 estimator, and Recon v2.1 estimates of unobserved clonotypes. OLGA was used to compute generation probabilities for all TCRbeta clonotypes that the gDNA method yielded from a few donors. In TCRdb, the immuneACCESS table is reduced to in-frame sequences with V and J assigned. These tables do not hold every clone; where another copy was compared, an unresolved V gene accounts for under half, and the others remain unexplained. V and J calls and clone size are as listed in that table; D and trimming were resolved from the DNA. This sample lists 2 million to 2.5 million clones; roughly 95% were detected once. The ten largest clonotypes hold around 0.13% of the sample.

This record belongs to a study of shared clonotypes between healthy human individuals (dated by TCRdb to about 2020). For the wider study: The cohort included a few men and a couple of women between 18 and 49 years of age. Per donor, three plates each were used for CD4 naive and CD4 memory, two for CD8 naive, and one for CD8 memory. To estimate repertoire size and how much clonotype sharing occurs between individuals, the study deeply sequenced the blood TCR repertoires of 5 or 6 healthy adults. To increase sequencing depth and limit assay-specific biases, different laboratories used diverse techniques to prepare libraries and sequence TCR repertoires. Per donor, leukapheresis produced somewhere between about 0.85 and 9.5 billion PBMCs.

The investigation overall reported the following: Sampling was restricted to blood, and TCR repertoires in tissue are likely to differ from TCR repertoires in blood. Compared with non-shared clonotypes, the clonotypes found in all four sorted-subset donors had higher generation probabilities. Based on pairwise subsampling, the degree of clonotype sharing among donors was expected to be affected by sequencing depth. Larger estimated clonotype richness was generally found for naive subsets than for memory subsets. Incomplete sequencing was indicated by rarefaction of sorted-subset datasets, despite the large sequencing depth. Because the study included only a small number of donors, the genetic and exposure-history diversity represented was limited. Sharing across a few donors was observed for approximately 5% of naive CD4, under 4% of naive CD8, roughly 2.4% of memory CD4, and roughly 0.4% of memory CD8 clonotypes.

Counted from cysteine to phenylalanine, this CDR3 has 19 amino acids. Only the CDR3 DNA is retained, 57 bases long and in frame from the first base. CDR1 and CDR2 (MDHEN, SYDVKM) derive from the germline V gene. V is cut back by 2 bases and J by 1 base, with 13 bases in the junction unmatched. What was sequenced was naive CD4+ T cells sorted from blood. The cell subset or site label for this specimen denotes: CD45RA+ positively selected. The V and J segments used are TRBV28 and TRBJ2-2, with 7 bases in between that match TRBD1. The TCR originated in a man aged 18 to 30 in good health. The DNA sequence reads TGTGCCAGCAGTTTAGGACCCTACCAGGGGGTAAAGAACACCGGGGAGCTGTTTTTT. It translates as CASSLGPYQGVKNTGELFF.